The 12 T cell receptor beta chains presented below share a single source sample, sequenced in a study of CD4 T cells in relation to SARS-CoV-2 and coronaviruses. Only in-frame clones appear in the TCRdb table, and some are missing; sequencing was by immunoSEQ multiplex PCR. Of more than 30,000 clones listed, approximately 83% are singletons. The sample taken for sequencing was memory CD4+ T cells from PBMCs. The receptor source for this set is an adult with COVID-19.

The chain links TRBV28 to TRBJ1-5; D remains ambiguous. The length of the CDR3 is 14 residues. Trimming pared 7 bases from V and 1 base from J, leaving 11 bases between. Germline CDR1 and CDR2: MDHEN and SYDVKM. In DNA, the CDR3 is TGTGCCAGCACCCCCCCTAAGAGCAATCAGCCCCAGCATTTT. This gives the protein CASTPPKSNQPQHF.

The rearrangement uses TRBV3-1 (or the pseudogene TRBV3-2) and TRBJ1-1, with D perhaps matching TRBD1 (6 bases). The CDR3 covers 14 residues. Between the trimmed V and J ends, which lost 3 bases and 3 bases, there was a span of 11 bases. The germline CDR1 and CDR2 sequences are LGHDT and YNNKEL (reference sequence). The CDR3 DNA reads as TGTGCCAGCAGCCAGAAAACAGGGCACACTGAAGCTTTCTTT. The encoded protein is CASSQKTGHTEAFF.

The V call is TRBV9, the J call TRBJ2-2; D may correspond to TRBD1 or TRBD2 (5 bases each). The CDR3 sequence is 13 residues long. V was clipped by 3 bases and J by 7 bases, with 10 bases between them. Germline values: CDR1 SGDLS, CDR2 YYNGEE. CDR3 in DNA: TGTGCCAGCAGCGCGTCAGGGAGCGGGGAGCTGTTTTTT. Translating it yields CASSASGSGELFF.

V is TRBV19 and J is TRBJ2-2; the D is unclear. This CDR3 region has 14 residues. V was trimmed by 6 bases and J by 0 bases, leaving 8 bases between them. Germline-derived CDR1 and CDR2 are LNHDA and SQIVND (reference sequence). The CDR3, as DNA: TGTGCCAGTAGGACCGATACGAACACCGGGGAGCTGTTTTTT. Protein product: CASRTDTNTGELFF.

This chain joins TRBV10-3 and TRBJ2-1; TRBD1 agrees at 7 bases. In germline, CDR1 is ENHRY, CDR2 SYGVKD. The CDR3 runs 15 residues. V lost 6 bases and J lost 1; bases outside the gene matches: 6. This CDR3 is CAIRETGKSYNEQFF. CDR3 sequence (DNA): TGTGCCATCAGAGAGACAGGGAAATCCTACAATGAGCAGTTCTTC.

V usage is TRBV18 and J usage is TRBJ2-2; possibly TRBD1 for D (5 bases). The CDR3 runs to 15 residues. CDR1 and CDR2 (germline): KGHSH, LQKENI. Trimming took 3 bases from V and 5 from J, leaving 13 bases between them. The CDR3 region is CASSPHTPGTGELFF. The CDR3 bases are TGTGCCAGCTCACCCCACACCCCAGGGACCGGGGAGCTGTTTTTT.

The V gene is TRBV5-1, the J gene TRBJ2-3; TRBD2 agrees at 11 bases. This CDR3 comprises 16 residues. The V segment lost 4 bases and the J segment 1 base; nucleotides outside the gene matches: 5. CDR1 is SGHRS, CDR2 YFSETQ, per germline. CDR3 nucleotides: TGCGCCAGCAGCATTAGCGGGAGGGCAGGCACAGATACGCAGTATTTT. Its protein product is CASSISGRAGTDTQYF.

This chain connects TRBV13 to TRBJ2-7, with 11 bases aligning to TRBD1. Trimming cost V 1 base and J 8 bases; bases outside gene matches: 4. Per the germline V gene, CDR1 is PRHDT and CDR2 is FYEKMQ (reference sequence). CDR3 length equals 14 residues. The CDR3 nucleotides are TGTGCCAGCAGCTTAGAAGGACAGGGGGCAAAGCAGTACTTC. Its translation: CASSLEGQGAKQYF.

This sequence joins TRBV30 and TRBJ2-7; D gene ambiguous. The CDR3 consists of 11 residues. V dropped 4 bases and J dropped 3 bases, with 7 bases sitting between them. From germline, CDR1 is GTSNPN and CDR2 SVGIG (reference sequence). DNA for the CDR3: TGTGCCTGGATTAGTGGCTACGAGCAGTACTTC. Encoded protein: CAWISGYEQYF.

On this clone: The sample carries other DNA sequences with the same CDR3. The chain employs TRBV4-2 and TRBJ2-3; D might be TRBD1 (5 bases). Trimming took 1 base from V and 3 from J, leaving 11 bases between them. Germline V gene sequence: CDR1 LGHNA, CDR2 YNFKEQ. The CDR3 is 15 amino acids. CDR3 sequence: CASSQVAGLTDTQYF. CDR3 nucleotide sequence: TGTGCCAGCAGCCAAGTAGCAGGGTTGACAGATACGCAGTATTTT.

The V call is TRBV28, the J call TRBJ2-1, with 13 bases aligning to TRBD2. The CDR3 loop spans 17 amino acids. Germline CDR1 is MDHEN and CDR2 is SYDVKM. The trim removed 5 bases at V and 4 bases at J, leaving 8 bases unmatched. The CDR3 protein is CASSTGTSGKNYNEQFF. CDR3 in DNA: TGTGCCAGCAGTACCGGGACTAGCGGGAAAAATTACAATGAGCAGTTCTTC.

This rearrangement joins TRBV7-3 to TRBJ2-5; TRBD2 aligns across 11 bases. With V trimmed by 3 bases and J by 0 bases, 15 bases remained unmatched. The CDR3 totals 20 residues. The V gene's germline CDR1 is SGHTA and CDR2 FQGTGA. CDR3 residues: CASSLGPGTSGRGYQETQYF. The CDR3 DNA reads TGTGCCAGCAGCTTGGGGCCCGGGACTAGCGGCCGAGGGTACCAAGAGACCCAGTACTTC.